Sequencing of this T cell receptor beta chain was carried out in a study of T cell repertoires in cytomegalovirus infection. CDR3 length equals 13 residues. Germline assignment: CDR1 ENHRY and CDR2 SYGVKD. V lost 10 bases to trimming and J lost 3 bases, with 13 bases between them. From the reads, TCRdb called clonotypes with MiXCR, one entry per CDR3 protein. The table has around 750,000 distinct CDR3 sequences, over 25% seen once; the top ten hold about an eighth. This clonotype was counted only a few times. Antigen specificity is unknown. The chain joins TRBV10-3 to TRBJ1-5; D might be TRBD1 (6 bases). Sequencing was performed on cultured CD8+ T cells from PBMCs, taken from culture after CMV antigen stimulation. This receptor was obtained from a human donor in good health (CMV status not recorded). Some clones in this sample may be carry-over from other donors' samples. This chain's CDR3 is CATQDSINQPQHF. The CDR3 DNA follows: TGTGCCACGCAGGACAGTATCAATCAGCCCCAGCATTTT.